A single T cell receptor (beta chain) is shown here with its context. Its antigen is not known. Assay used: immunoSEQ multiplex PCR; TCRdb lists only in-frame clones, some missing. The sample has under 300,000 clones; around 85% are singletons. In germline, CDR1 is MGHRA, CDR2 YSYEKL. The CDR3 extends over 16 amino acids. Trimming cost V 0 bases and J 3 bases, with 14 bases left between them. The data are from a study of cytomegalovirus exposure and HLA in healthy donors. Findings of the study overall: Usually a TCR sequence was rare, but some public TCRs were found in many donors.

The gene calls are TRBV4-1 and TRBJ1-1; D is perhaps TRBD1 (5 bases). The receptor was derived from a woman aged 18-29 years in good health and CMV-seronegative. Sequences were obtained from PBMCs. The CDR3 DNA reads TGCGCCAGCAGCCAAGATAGCGGTCAGGGATACACTGAAGCTTTCTTT. This sequence encodes CASSQDSGQGYTEAFF.